This TCR beta chain was documented in a study of post-analysis software for immune sequencing data. Study-level background: Recorded disease courses covered relapsing-remitting, secondary progressive and progressive-relapsing multiple sclerosis. Some patients had no subtype annotation. Study-wide findings and caveats: The study found TRBV5-6, TRBV5-1 and TRBV20-1 among a handful of TRBV segments more frequent in patients than controls. Batch-matched samples strongly co-clustered by F measure. Multiple sclerosis was associated with a significant reduction in normalized Chao1 diversity relative to controls.

The authors incorporated unique molecular identifiers into the TCR beta cDNA libraries. Input of roughly 0.9 to 11 million T cells yielded some 500,000 cDNA molecules. TCRdb used MiXCR to reprocess the PCR reads, holding one entry per CDR3 protein. The sample shows 750,000 to 950,000 distinct CDR3 sequences, roughly half of them seen only once. This clonotype has only a few counts. Its antigen is undetermined. Between the trimmed V and J ends, which lost 5 bases and 6 bases, there was a span of 23 bases. There are 18 residues in the CDR3. Germline V gives CDR1 SEHNR, CDR2 FQNEAQ (reference sequence). This sequence was found in a girl between 10 and 17 years old with multiple sclerosis. This chain links TRBV7-9 with TRBJ1-6, with a possible D match to TRBD1 (6 bases). Material: blood. The CDR3: CASSPWGRGGAGNSPLHF. The CDR3, as DNA: TGTGCCAGCAGCCCCTGGGGGCGCGGCGGCGCTGGTAATTCACCCCTCCACTTT.